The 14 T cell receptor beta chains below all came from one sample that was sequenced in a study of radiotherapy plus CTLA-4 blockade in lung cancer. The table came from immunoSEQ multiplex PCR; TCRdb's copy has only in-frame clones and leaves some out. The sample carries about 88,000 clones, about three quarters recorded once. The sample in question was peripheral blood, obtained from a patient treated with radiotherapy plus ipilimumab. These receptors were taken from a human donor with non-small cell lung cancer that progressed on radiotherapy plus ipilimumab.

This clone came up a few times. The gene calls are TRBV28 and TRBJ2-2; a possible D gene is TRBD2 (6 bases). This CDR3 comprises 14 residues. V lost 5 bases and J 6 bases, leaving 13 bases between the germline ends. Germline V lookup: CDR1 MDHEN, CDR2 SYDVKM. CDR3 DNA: TGTGCCAGCAGTCGTAGCCGGAGGGCCGGGGAGCTGTTTTTT. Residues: CASSRSRRAGELFF.

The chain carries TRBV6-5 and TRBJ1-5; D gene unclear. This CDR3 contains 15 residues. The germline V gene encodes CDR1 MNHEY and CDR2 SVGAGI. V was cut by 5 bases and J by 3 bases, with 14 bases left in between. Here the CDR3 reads CASSPRAQFNQPQHF. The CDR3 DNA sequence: TGTGCCAGCAGTCCCCGGGCCCAGTTCAATCAGCCCCAGCATTTT.

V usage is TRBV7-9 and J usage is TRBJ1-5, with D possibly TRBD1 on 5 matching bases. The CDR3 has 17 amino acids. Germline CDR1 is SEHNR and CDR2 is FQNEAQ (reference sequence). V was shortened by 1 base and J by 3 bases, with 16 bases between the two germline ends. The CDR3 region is CASSLGDDGTINQPQHF. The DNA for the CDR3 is TGTGCCAGCAGCTTAGGGGACGACGGGACTATCAATCAGCCCCAGCATTTT.

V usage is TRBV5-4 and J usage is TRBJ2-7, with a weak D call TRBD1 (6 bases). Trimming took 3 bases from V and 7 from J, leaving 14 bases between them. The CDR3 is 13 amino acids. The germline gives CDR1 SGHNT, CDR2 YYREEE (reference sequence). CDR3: CASSYSTTGEQYF. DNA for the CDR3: TGTGCCAGCAGCTATAGCACGACAGGAGAGCAGTACTTC.

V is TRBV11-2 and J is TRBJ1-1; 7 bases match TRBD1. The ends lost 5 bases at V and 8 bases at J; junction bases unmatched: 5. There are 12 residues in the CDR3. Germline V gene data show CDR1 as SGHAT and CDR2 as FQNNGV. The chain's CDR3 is CASSHQTGEAFF. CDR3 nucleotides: TGTGCCAGCAGCCATCAGACAGGGGAAGCTTTCTTT.

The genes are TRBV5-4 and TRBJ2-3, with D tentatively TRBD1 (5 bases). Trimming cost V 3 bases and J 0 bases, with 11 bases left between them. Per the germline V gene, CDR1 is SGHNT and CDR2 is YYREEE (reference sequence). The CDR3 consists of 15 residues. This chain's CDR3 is CASSSGHPSTDTQYF. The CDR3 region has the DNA TGTGCCAGCAGCTCCGGACATCCTAGCACAGATACGCAGTATTTT.

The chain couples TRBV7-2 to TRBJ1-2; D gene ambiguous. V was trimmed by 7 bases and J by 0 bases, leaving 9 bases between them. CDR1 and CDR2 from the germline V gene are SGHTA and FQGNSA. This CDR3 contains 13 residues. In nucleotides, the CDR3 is TGTGCCAGCAAGGCAGATCCTAACTATGGCTACACCTTC. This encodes CASKADPNYGYTF. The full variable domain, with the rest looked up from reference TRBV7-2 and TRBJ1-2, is GAGVSQSPSNKVTEKGKDVELRCDPISGHTALYWYRQSLGQGLEFLIYFQGNSAPDKSGLPSDRFSAERTGGSVSTLTIQRTQQEDSAVYLCASKADPNYGYTFGSGTRLTVV.

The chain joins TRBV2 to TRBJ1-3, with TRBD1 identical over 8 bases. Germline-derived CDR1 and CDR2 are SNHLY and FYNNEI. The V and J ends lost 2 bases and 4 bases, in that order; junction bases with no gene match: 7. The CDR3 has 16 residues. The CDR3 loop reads CASSEQGAGSGNTIYF. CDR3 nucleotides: TGTGCCAGCAGTGAACAGGGGGCCGGGTCCGGAAACACCATATATTTT.

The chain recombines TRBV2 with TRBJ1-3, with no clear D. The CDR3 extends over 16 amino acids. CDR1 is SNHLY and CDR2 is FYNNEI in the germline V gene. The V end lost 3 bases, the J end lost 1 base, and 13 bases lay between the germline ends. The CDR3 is CASSEAAARSGNTIYF. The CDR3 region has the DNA TGTGCCAGCAGTGAGGCGGCAGCTCGTTCTGGAAACACCATATATTTT.

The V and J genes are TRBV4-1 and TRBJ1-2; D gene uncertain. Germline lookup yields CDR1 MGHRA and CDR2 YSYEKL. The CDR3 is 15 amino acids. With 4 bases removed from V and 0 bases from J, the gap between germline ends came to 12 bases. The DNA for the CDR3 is TGCGCCAGCAGCCCCACCGGGCGGGCTAACTATGGCTACACCTTC. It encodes CASSPTGRANYGYTF.

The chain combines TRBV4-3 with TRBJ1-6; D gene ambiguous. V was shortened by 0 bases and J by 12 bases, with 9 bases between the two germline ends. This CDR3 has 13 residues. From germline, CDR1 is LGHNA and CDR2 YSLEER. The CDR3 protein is CASSQEFRQPLHF. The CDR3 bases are TGCGCCAGCAGCCAAGAGTTCCGCCAACCCCTCCACTTT.

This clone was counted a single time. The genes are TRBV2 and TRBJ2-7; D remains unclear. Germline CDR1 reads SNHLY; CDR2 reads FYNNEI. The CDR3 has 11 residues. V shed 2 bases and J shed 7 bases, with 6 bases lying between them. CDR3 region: CASSELGEQYF. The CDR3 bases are TGTGCCAGCAGTGAACTGGGGGAGCAGTACTTC.

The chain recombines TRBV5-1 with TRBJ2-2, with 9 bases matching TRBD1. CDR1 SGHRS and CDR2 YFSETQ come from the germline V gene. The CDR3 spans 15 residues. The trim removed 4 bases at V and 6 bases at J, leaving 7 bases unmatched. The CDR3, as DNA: TGCGCCAGCAGCACCGGGACAGGGAAACCCGGGGAGCTGTTTTTT. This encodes CASSTGTGKPGELFF.

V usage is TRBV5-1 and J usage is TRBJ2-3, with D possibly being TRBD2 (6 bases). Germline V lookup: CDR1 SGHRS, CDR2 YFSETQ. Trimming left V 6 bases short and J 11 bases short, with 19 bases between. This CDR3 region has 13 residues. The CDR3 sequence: CASTLSGRGGQYF. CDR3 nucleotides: TGCGCCAGCACGCTTTCTGGGCGGGGAGGGCAGTATTTT. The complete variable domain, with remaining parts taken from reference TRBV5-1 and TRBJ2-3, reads KAGVTQTPRYLIKTRGQQVTLSCSPISGHRSVSWYQQTPGQGLQFLFEYFSETQRNKGNFPGRFSGRQFSNSRSEMNVSTLELGDSALYLCASTLSGRGGQYFGPGTRLTVL.